The 8 T cell receptor beta chains given below trace back to one sample, sequenced in a study of T cell responses to AZD1222 COVID-19 vaccine. The table came from immunoSEQ multiplex PCR; TCRdb's copy has only in-frame clones and leaves some out. The top ten clones hold about 48% of a sample with over 90,000 clones, roughly nine tenths of them seen once. The input for sequencing was peripheral blood, taken on day 0 of AZD1222 vaccination. Source of these receptors: an adult in good health.

The rearrangement joins TRBV7-6 to TRBJ1-2; the D gene is possibly TRBD1 (6 bases). CDR1 is SGHVS, CDR2 FNYEAQ, per germline. This CDR3 spans 13 amino acids. Trimming left V 5 bases short and J 9 bases short, with 16 bases between. The CDR3 DNA follows: TGTGCCAGCAGCCTGACAGGCCGGTCGAGCTACACCTTC. This encodes CASSLTGRSSYTF.

This clone occurred once. The chain combines TRBV27 with TRBJ1-2; 9 bases match TRBD1. Germline CDR1 MNHEY, CDR2 SMNVEV (reference sequence). The CDR3 contains 15 residues. J gave up 3 bases and V 3 bases, and 5 bases lay outside the gene matches. CDR3: CASSLGTGRDYGYTF. DNA of the CDR3: TGTGCCAGCAGTTTGGGGACAGGGAGGGACTATGGCTACACCTTC.

The chain carries TRBV5-1 and TRBJ2-7; 7 positions match TRBD1. CDR3 length: 12 residues. The junction had 0 bases not matched to a gene; V was cut back by 4 bases and J by 2 bases. The germline V gene has CDR1 SGHRS and CDR2 YFSETQ. DNA for the CDR3: TGCGCCAGCAGCCAGGGGGCCTACGAGCAGTACTTC. Translating it yields CASSQGAYEQYF.

This sequence joins TRBV11-3 and TRBJ2-3, with 13 positions matching TRBD2. Germline V gene sequence: CDR1 SGHNT, CDR2 YENEEA. The CDR3 has 14 residues. V trimming: 5 bases; J trimming: 8 bases; junction bases outside the gene matches: 4. The CDR3 DNA reads TGTGCCAGCAGCGGCGGACTAGCGGGAGCTACGCAGTATTTT. Translating it yields CASSGGLAGATQYF.

This chain joins TRBV5-5 and TRBJ1-1; tentative D call: TRBD1 (5 bases). Germline V gene lookup returns CDR1 SGHKS and CDR2 YYEKEE (reference sequence). The CDR3 runs 15 residues. The ends were cut back, 2 bases at V and 2 bases at J, with 13 bases in the middle. CDR3 bases: TGTGCCAGCAGCTTAGCGGGGGAAGATAACACTGAAGCTTTCTTT. This codes for CASSLAGEDNTEAFF.

The chain links TRBV7-6 to TRBJ2-1, with D maybe TRBD1 (6 bases). This CDR3 has 13 amino acids. The germline V gene encodes CDR1 SGHVS and CDR2 FNYEAQ. V was trimmed by 4 bases and J by 8 bases, leaving 12 bases between them. CDR3 nucleotide sequence: TGTGCCAGCAGCTCATCAGGGGTCCATGAGCAGTTCTTC. This gives the protein CASSSSGVHEQFF. The full variable domain, completed using reference TRBV7-6 and TRBJ2-1, is GAGVSQSPRYKVTKRGQDVALRCDPISGHVSLYWYRQALGQGPEFLTYFNYEAQQDKSGLPNDRFSAERPEGSISTLTIQRTEQRDSAMYRCASSSSGVHEQFFGPGTRLTVL.

The chain employs TRBV11-1 and TRBJ2-1; no definite D call. The CDR3 length is 15 residues. Germline V gives CDR1 SGHAT, CDR2 FQDESV (reference sequence). V dropped 5 bases and J dropped 5 bases, with 16 bases sitting between them. The CDR3 DNA is TGTGCCAGCAGCCGATGGGTTGGTGGTGACAATGAGCAGTTCTTC. It is translated as CASSRWVGGDNEQFF.

The gene calls are TRBV6-1 and TRBJ1-3; D not certain. Germline V gene sequence: CDR1 MNHNS, CDR2 SASEGT. This CDR3 comprises 16 residues. Trimming took 2 bases from V and 8 from J, leaving 19 bases between them. The CDR3: CASSENMVRGADTIYF. In DNA form, the CDR3 reads TGTGCCAGCAGTGAAAACATGGTTCGGGGTGCGGACACCATATATTTT.